This T cell receptor beta chain was retrieved from a study of blood T cell repertoires in COVID-19. Authors' data handling: The assay estimated nucleated cells by amplifying reference gene primers. Assay: immunoSEQ multiplex PCR; the TCRdb copy retains only in-frame clones and omits some. D and trimming come from the DNA, and the V and J calls and clone size come from that table. Seen here are some 96,000 clones, approximately 87% observed once, and the top ten hold approximately 10%. Germline CDR1 and CDR2: MDHEN and SYDVKM. The V segment lost 2 bases and the J segment 7 bases; nucleotides outside the gene matches: 4. CDR3 length: 14 amino acids.

This receptor was obtained from a human donor in a cohort sampled during active COVID-19. The rearrangement links TRBV28 to TRBJ1-5; 8 bases are a match to TRBD1. Sample: peripheral blood. The CDR3 DNA reads as TGTGCCAGCAGTTTACAGGGGGCTCGGCAGCCCCAGCATTTT. Residues: CASSLQGARQPQHF.